The clone carrying this T cell receptor beta chain was seen a few times. The antigen remains undetermined. The junction does not match germline at one end; this may be a read error. CDR1 is SSHAT, CDR2 FNYEAQ, per germline (reference sequence). This CDR3 is built from 16 residues. These data are taken from a study of T cells after yellow fever vaccination. TCRdb reprocessed the 5' RACE reads with MiXCR, giving one entry per CDR3 protein. The sample yields roughly 400,000 distinct CDR3 sequences, around a sixth seen once. Study-wide findings and caveats: Shared CD4/CD8 clonotypes were a small share, likely from convergent recombination. Re-detected after boosting: most primary clones, about 95% of CD4 and about 85% of CD8.

The clonotype was recovered from a man younger than 35 who received the YFV17D yellow fever vaccine. The starting material was PBMCs, obtained before the yellow fever booster vaccination. The chain links TRBV7-7 to TRBJ2-2, with 10 bases identical to TRBD1. The CDR3 nucleotides read TGTGCTAGCAGCGGACAGGGGGGGGCCGACACCGGGGAGCTGTTTTTT. This encodes CASSGQGGADTGELFF. The full variable domain, completed using reference TRBV7-7 and TRBJ2-2, is GAGVSQSPRYKVTKRGQDVTLRCDPISSHATLYWYQQALGQGPEFLTYFNYEAQPDKSGLPSDRFSAERPEGSISTLTIQRTEQRDSAMYRCASSGQGGADTGELFFGEGSRLTVL.